Each of the 21 T cell receptor beta chains below was sequenced from the same sample in a study of cytomegalovirus exposure and HLA in healthy donors. Primers for the PCR totalled 60 Vbeta and 13 Jbeta. The assay was immunoSEQ multiplex PCR, and TCRdb's table has in-frame clones only and misses some. The data show over 90,000 clones, with 65% to 85% seen just once and 4.5% to 6.5% held by the top ten. Material: PBMCs. These TCRs come from a man aged 40-50 years in good health and CMV-seropositive.

This clone turned up a few times. The chain recombines TRBV5-4 with TRBJ2-7; D ambiguous. This CDR3 has 13 amino acids. V gave up 4 bases and J gave up 2 bases, with 10 bases separating them. Germline CDR1 reads SGHNT; CDR2 reads YYREEE (reference sequence). CDR3 loop: CASSPYGAYEQYF. DNA of the CDR3: TGTGCCAGCAGCCCGTACGGAGCCTACGAGCAGTACTTC.

This chain connects TRBV27 to TRBJ2-7; 8 positions match TRBD1. Unmatched junction bases numbered 8, after V lost 3 bases and J lost 4 bases. Germline V CDR1 and CDR2: MNHEY, SMNVEV (reference sequence). This CDR3 is built from 15 residues. DNA of the CDR3: TGTGCCAGCAGTTTTCTTTCCAGGGGGCCGTACGAGCAGTACTTC. Its translation is CASSFLSRGPYEQYF.

The V call is TRBV2, the J call TRBJ2-3; 15 bases agree with TRBD2. The CDR3 has 17 residues. The junction had 4 bases not matched to a gene; V was cut back by 6 bases and J by 0 bases. Germline CDR1 is SNHLY and CDR2 is FYNNEI. The CDR3 DNA is TGTGCCAGCAGAAGGACTAGCGGGGGGGCTAGCACAGATACGCAGTATTTT. Its translation is CASRRTSGGASTDTQYF.

The V and J genes are TRBV2 and TRBJ2-7; TRBD2 matches at 7 bases. Germline-derived CDR1 and CDR2 are SNHLY and FYNNEI. The length of the CDR3 is 16 residues. V shed 3 bases, J shed 0 bases, and the junction held 8 bases outside the gene matches. The CDR3 is CASSDLGLKGSYEQYF. CDR3 nucleotide sequence: TGTGCCAGCAGTGATTTGGGACTAAAGGGCTCCTACGAGCAGTACTTC.

V usage is TRBV15 and J usage is TRBJ1-1, with D possibly being TRBD1 (5 bases). Germline V gives CDR1 LNHNV, CDR2 YYDKDF (reference sequence). V lost 4 bases and J 1 base, leaving 7 bases between the germline ends. The CDR3 consists of 13 residues. This CDR3 reads CATSTDRNTEAFF. CDR3 coding DNA: TGTGCCACCAGCACAGACAGGAACACTGAAGCTTTCTTT.

The V gene is TRBV6-6, the J gene TRBJ2-3; TRBD1 aligns across 7 bases. V dropped 4 bases and J dropped 3; count of bases not matched to a gene: 7. Germline V gene data show CDR1 as MNHNY and CDR2 as SVGAGI (reference sequence). CDR3 length equals 15 residues. The CDR3 reads CASSSTGKITDTQYF. The CDR3, as DNA: TGTGCCAGCAGTTCGACAGGGAAGATAACAGATACGCAGTATTTT.

The gene calls are TRBV7-6 and TRBJ1-3, with D possibly TRBD1 on 6 matching bases. Germline lookup yields CDR1 SGHVS and CDR2 FNYEAQ. This CDR3 has 17 residues. V gave up 1 base and J gave up 2 bases, with 15 bases separating them. Here the CDR3 reads CASSLDSGTRPGNTIYF. In DNA form, the CDR3 reads TGTGCCAGCAGCTTAGATAGCGGGACACGCCCTGGAAACACCATATATTTT.

The chain combines TRBV11-2 with TRBJ2-7, with D tentatively TRBD1 (5 bases). Between the trimmed V and J ends, which lost 0 bases and 7 bases, there was a span of 16 bases. The germline gives CDR1 SGHAT, CDR2 FQNNGV. The CDR3 contains 15 residues. The CDR3: CASSLDLSGAGEQYF. The CDR3 DNA is TGTGCCAGCAGCTTAGATCTTAGTGGGGCTGGGGAGCAGTACTTC.

The chain is built from TRBV4-2 and TRBJ2-3, with D perhaps matching TRBD2 (5 bases). The germline V gene encodes CDR1 LGHNA and CDR2 YNFKEQ. The CDR3 sequence is 15 residues long. Trimming stripped 0 bases from V and 5 bases from J, with 12 bases between. The CDR3 here is CASSQETGSGDTQYF. CDR3 nucleotides: TGTGCCAGCAGCCAAGAGACGGGGTCCGGAGATACGCAGTATTTT.

The chain recombines TRBV14 with TRBJ2-3; no reliable D call. Germline lookup yields CDR1 SGHDN and CDR2 FVKESK. Trimming stripped 6 bases from V and 4 bases from J, with 14 bases between. The CDR3 totals 14 residues. The CDR3 coding sequence is TGTGCCAGCAGACACAGTTCCCGCGCAGATACGCAGTATTTT. Its protein is CASRHSSRADTQYF. The full variable domain, with the rest looked up from reference TRBV14 and TRBJ2-3, is EAGVTQFPSHSVIEKGQTVTLRCDPISGHDNLYWYRRVMGKEIKFLLHFVKESKQDESGMPNNRFLAERTGGTYSTLKVQPAELEDSGVYFCASRHSSRADTQYFGPGTRLTVL.

This chain joins TRBV29-1 and TRBJ2-7; maybe TRBD1 (5 bases). The germline V gene has CDR1 SQVTM and CDR2 ANQGSEA. V was shortened by 2 bases and J by 7 bases, with 15 bases between the two germline ends. The CDR3 loop spans 13 amino acids. The CDR3: CSVESGPTREQYF. CDR3 in DNA: TGCAGCGTTGAATCAGGGCCCACACGGGAGCAGTACTTC.

V usage is TRBV19 and J usage is TRBJ2-7, with 7 bases fitting TRBD1. Losses at the gene ends were 9 bases for V and 2 bases for J; bases not matched to a gene: 7. CDR1 LNHDA and CDR2 SQIVND come from the germline V gene (reference sequence). The CDR3 loop spans 13 amino acids. CDR3 coding DNA: TGTGCCAGGGCGGACAGGTCCACCTACGAGCAGTACTTC. It translates to CARADRSTYEQYF.

Only one count was recorded for this clone. The chain uses TRBV5-1 and TRBJ2-5; TRBD2 aligns across 7 bases. Germline V lookup: CDR1 SGHRS, CDR2 YFSETQ. Trimming at V came to 4 bases and at J to 1 base, leaving 4 bases not matched to a gene. The CDR3 contains 14 residues. DNA for the CDR3: TGCGCCAGCAGCCACGGGACTATCCAAGAGACCCAGTACTTC. Encoded protein: CASSHGTIQETQYF.

Here the CDR3 DNA reads TGTGCCATCCACAGACAGGGTCGGTACACCGGGGAGCTGTTTTTT. Translation gives CAIHRQGRYTGELFF. The chain carries TRBV2 and TRBJ2-2; 7 bases map to TRBD1. The CDR3 has 15 residues. Unmatched junction bases numbered 11, after V lost 10 bases and J lost 3 bases. Germline values: CDR1 SNHLY, CDR2 FYNNEI.

The chain uses TRBV4-2 and TRBJ1-5; D perhaps matches TRBD1 (6 bases). Germline V gives CDR1 LGHNA, CDR2 YNFKEQ. The CDR3 totals 15 residues. Trimming stripped 0 bases from V and 4 bases from J, with 10 bases between. This CDR3 reads CASSQDQQGNQPQHF. For the CDR3, the DNA is TGTGCCAGCAGCCAAGATCAACAGGGTAATCAGCCCCAGCATTTT.

Only one count was recorded for this clone. CDR3 DNA sequence: TGTGCCTGGAGCGAGGAGACCGCTAATGAAAAACTGTTTTTT. Protein sequence: CAWSEETANEKLFF. The chain recombines TRBV30 with TRBJ1-4; no clear D. CDR3 length: 14 amino acids. V gave up 3 bases and J gave up 3 bases, with 11 bases separating them. Germline V CDR1 and CDR2: GTSNPN, SVGIG (reference sequence).

V usage is TRBV7-8 and J usage is TRBJ1-2, with 11 positions matching TRBD1. Germline assignment: CDR1 SGHVS and CDR2 FQNEAQ. This CDR3 region has 15 residues. With V trimmed by 3 bases and J by 7 bases, 7 bases remained unmatched. The CDR3 region is CASSLADRGRGGYTF. The CDR3 DNA sequence: TGTGCCAGCAGCTTGGCGGACAGGGGGCGGGGTGGCTACACCTTC. Full variable domain (missing parts from reference TRBV7-8 and TRBJ1-2): GAGVSQSPRYKVAKRGQDVALRCDPISGHVSLFWYQQALGQGPEFLTYFQNEAQLDKSGLPSDRFFAERPEGSVSTLKIQRTQQEDSAVYLCASSLADRGRGGYTFGSGTRLTVV.

This clone was counted a single time. The V and J genes are TRBV30 and TRBJ2-3, with D maybe TRBD2 (6 bases). Germline lookup yields CDR1 GTSNPN and CDR2 SVGIG (reference sequence). The ends were cut back, 3 bases at V and 1 base at J, with 17 bases in the middle. This CDR3 spans 16 amino acids. The CDR3 bases are TGTGCCTGGAGGGCCGGACTACCACTGCGCACAGATACGCAGTATTTT. It yields the protein CAWRAGLPLRTDTQYF.

In the case of this clone: Germline and junction disagree at one end, which may indicate a read error. This chain links TRBV7-9 with TRBJ2-1; D is perhaps TRBD2 (5 bases). Looked up from germline, CDR1 is SEHNR and CDR2 is FQNEAQ (reference sequence). The CDR3 covers 15 residues. The CDR3 region has the DNA TGTTCCAGCAGCTTAGCCGAACCGGGGTACAATGAGCAGTTCTTC. Residues: CSSSLAEPGYNEQFF. Looking up the rest from reference TRBV7-9 and TRBJ2-1 gives the full variable domain: DTGVSQNPRHKITKRGQNVTFRCDPISEHNRLYWYRQTLGQGPEFLTYFQNEAQLEKSRLLSDRFSAERPKGSFSTLEIQRTEQGDSAMYLCSSSLAEPGYNEQFFGPGTRLTVL.

The V and J genes are TRBV28 and TRBJ1-2; 7 positions agree with TRBD1. Germline CDR1 reads MDHEN; CDR2 reads SYDVKM. The V gene end was trimmed by 5 bases and the J gene end by 5 bases; junction bases not matched to a gene: 5. The CDR3 is made up of 13 amino acids. CDR3 region: CASSVQGRYGYTF. The CDR3 region has the DNA TGTGCCAGCAGTGTACAGGGGCGGTATGGCTACACCTTC.

This chain joins TRBV19 and TRBJ1-5; perhaps TRBD1 as D (5 bases). Germline CDR1 and CDR2: LNHDA and SQIVND (reference sequence). The CDR3 has 14 amino acids. Deletions cut 3 bases from V and 7 bases from J, with 13 bases between. CDR3 sequence reads: CASSIGGAGQPQHF. The CDR3 region has the DNA TGTGCCAGTAGTATTGGCGGGGCAGGACAGCCCCAGCATTTT.